Following are 28 T cell receptor beta chains from one sample sequenced in a study of regulatory T cells in long-lasting Graves disease. The sample's time point: persistent/refractory GD, antithyroid drugs over 5 years with positive TRAb. The TCR library was made from RNA that had been extracted from PBMCs in TRIzol. CDR3-region Arm-PCR and iRepertoire HTBI primers produced the TCR beta libraries. From the multiplex PCR reads, TCRdb called clonotypes with MiXCR, one entry per CDR3 protein. The sample consists of around 400,000 distinct CDR3 sequences, 21% of them appearing once. The source was peripheral blood mononuclear cells (PBMCs), collected when the disease was refractory, from a patient treated with antithyroid drugs. The source of these receptors is a female donor with Graves disease.

The chain uses TRBV20-1 and TRBJ2-7, with 9 bases aligning to TRBD1. The CDR3 has 15 residues. From germline, CDR1 is DFQATT and CDR2 SNEGSKA (reference sequence). V was pared by 3 bases and J by 0 bases, with 6 bases of the junction left unmatched. This CDR3 reads CSARDTGGPSYEQYF. The DNA of the CDR3 is TGCAGTGCTAGGGATACAGGGGGCCCCTCCTACGAGCAGTACTTC.

This clonotype was seen repeatedly, ten times or more. The V gene is TRBV2, the J gene TRBJ2-2, with D maybe TRBD1 (5 bases). Germline CDR1 reads SNHLY; CDR2 reads FYNNEI. CDR3 length: 15 residues. Trimming left V 4 bases short and J 6 bases short, with 15 bases between. CDR3 in amino acids: CASSVTGGAAGELFF. In DNA, the CDR3 is TGTGCCAGCAGTGTAACGGGTGGGGCCGCCGGGGAGCTGTTTTTT.

This clonotype has a count of ten or more. V usage is TRBV12-3 or TRBV12-4 and J usage is TRBJ1-5; D call uncertain. The CDR3 length is 15 residues. V lost 5 bases to trimming and J lost 2 bases, with 13 bases between them. The CDR3 sequence is CASSQGGSGNQPQHF. The CDR3 nucleotides read TGTGCCAGCAGTCAAGGCGGATCTGGCAATCAGCCCCAGCATTTT.

V usage is TRBV12-3 or TRBV12-4 and J usage is TRBJ2-3; D possibly corresponds to TRBD1 (6 bases). The V end lost 6 bases, the J end lost 2 bases, and 9 bases lay between the germline ends. The CDR3 sequence is 13 residues long. In nucleotides, the CDR3 is TGTGCCAGCAGCCGGGACAACACAGATACGCAGTATTTT. It encodes CASSRDNTDTQYF.

This clonotype was counted only a few times. The junction departs from germline at one end; a sequencing error may be responsible. The V gene is TRBV20-1, the J gene TRBJ2-7; tentatively, D is TRBD1 (6 bases). Germline V gene data show CDR1 as DFQATT and CDR2 as SNEGSKA (reference sequence). The CDR3 extends over 14 amino acids. The CDR3 loop is CSAKTGTLSHEQYF. CDR3 coding DNA: TGCAGTGCTAAGACCGGGACACTCTCCCACGAGCAGTACTTC.

This clonotype was detected ten times or more. The rearrangement links TRBV28 to TRBJ2-7, with 7 positions matching TRBD1. V gave up 5 bases and J gave up 5 bases; unmatched junction bases: 12. CDR1 MDHEN and CDR2 SYDVKM come from the germline V gene. The CDR3 is 15 amino acids. The CDR3 bases are TGTGCCAGCAGTGCACCCGCCGGGACAGCGAACGAGCAGTACTTC. This gives the protein CASSAPAGTANEQYF.

The chain recombines TRBV20-1 with TRBJ2-7, with 9 positions matching TRBD1. V shed 5 bases, J shed 4 bases, and the junction held 12 bases outside the gene matches. The CDR3 sequence is 15 residues long. Germline CDR1 and CDR2: DFQATT and SNEGSKA (reference sequence). The DNA for the CDR3 is TGCAGTGCTGATCCCGGGACAGGGTTCGGTTACGAGCAGTACTTC. Translated, it gives CSADPGTGFGYEQYF.

The V gene is TRBV12-3 or TRBV12-4, the J gene TRBJ2-1; D is unresolved. This CDR3 spans 15 amino acids. The ends were cut back, 6 bases at V and 4 bases at J, with 16 bases in the middle. For the CDR3, the DNA is TGTGCCAGCAGGTCCAGCGACGGAATTTACAATGAGCAGTTCTTC. Its translation is CASRSSDGIYNEQFF.

The chain uses TRBV20-1 and TRBJ2-7, with D possibly being TRBD2 (5 bases). Germline V lookup: CDR1 DFQATT, CDR2 SNEGSKA (reference sequence). Between the trimmed V and J ends, which lost 2 bases and 4 bases, there was a span of 21 bases. This CDR3 spans 16 amino acids. The CDR3 spells CSARTGPAGIGYEQYF. The CDR3, as DNA: TGCAGTGCTAGAACTGGACCGGCCGGGATCGGATACGAGCAGTACTTC.

The table lists this clonotype with a few counts. The V call is TRBV19, the J call TRBJ1-5, with a possible D match to TRBD1 (5 bases). Per germline, CDR1 LNHDA and CDR2 SQIVND (reference sequence). V was shortened by 0 bases and J by 5 bases, with 8 bases between the two germline ends. The CDR3 runs to 14 residues. CDR3 sequence (DNA): TGTGCCAGTAGTATAGACAGGGAGTATCAGCCCCAGCATTTT. It is translated as CASSIDREYQPQHF. Based on the CDR3 plus reference TRBV19 and TRBJ1-5, the full variable domain is DGGITQSPKYLFRKEGQNVTLSCEQNLNHDAMYWYRQDPGQGLRLIYYSQIVNDFQKGDIAEGYSVSREKKESFPLTVTSAQKNPTAFYLCASSIDREYQPQHFGDGTRLSIL.

This clonotype occurred many times. The gene calls are TRBV20-1 and TRBJ2-7; perhaps D is TRBD1 or TRBD2 (5 bases each). V was pared by 0 bases and J by 2 bases, with 14 bases between. The CDR3 loop spans 15 amino acids. Per the germline V gene, CDR1 is DFQATT and CDR2 is SNEGSKA (reference sequence). The DNA of the CDR3 is TGCAGTGCTAGAGACTCGGGGACCTATACCTACGAGCAGTACTTC. Translated: CSARDSGTYTYEQYF.

This clonotype was counted once. The J gene is TRBJ2-5, the V gene TRBV5-1; 13 bases agree with TRBD2. CDR1 is SGHRS and CDR2 is YFSETQ in the germline V gene. The CDR3 runs 15 residues. Unmatched junction bases numbered 3, after V lost 3 bases and J lost 4 bases. CDR3: CASSWTSGSRETQYF. The CDR3 DNA reads TGCGCCAGCAGCTGGACTAGCGGGAGCAGAGAGACCCAGTACTTC. The full variable domain, with the rest looked up from reference TRBV5-1 and TRBJ2-5, is KAGVTQTPRYLIKTRGQQVTLSCSPISGHRSVSWYQQTPGQGLQFLFEYFSETQRNKGNFPGRFSGRQFSNSRSEMNVSTLELGDSALYLCASSWTSGSRETQYFGPGTRLLVL.

V usage is TRBV29-1 and J usage is TRBJ2-7, with 7 bases that match TRBD2. V was pared by 4 bases and J by 6 bases, with 6 bases of the junction left unmatched. This CDR3 comprises 12 residues. Germline V CDR1 and CDR2: SQVTM, ANQGSEA. The CDR3 reads CSVGEREGEQYF. Written as DNA, the CDR3 is TGCAGCGTTGGGGAGCGGGAAGGCGAGCAGTACTTC.

This clonotype was observed many times. J is TRBJ1-6 and V is TRBV20-1; 7 bases map to TRBD1. The germline gives CDR1 DFQATT, CDR2 SNEGSKA (reference sequence). Losses at the gene ends were 1 base for V and 6 bases for J; bases not matched to a gene: 6. This CDR3 spans 15 amino acids. Here the CDR3 DNA reads TGCAGTGCTAGAGTGACAGGGACCTCTAATTCACCCCTCCACTTT. This codes for CSARVTGTSNSPLHF.

This clonotype was counted at least ten times. This chain joins TRBV20-1 and TRBJ2-7; 11 bases align to TRBD1. The CDR3 is 13 amino acids. With 6 bases clipped from V and 5 bases from J, the junction kept 6 bases outside the gene matches. The germline gives CDR1 DFQATT, CDR2 SNEGSKA (reference sequence). The chain's CDR3 is CSATGQGVDEQYF. Here the CDR3 DNA reads TGCAGTGCAACGGGACAGGGGGTTGACGAGCAGTACTTC.

Comment on this clonotype: A much larger clone sits a single nucleotide away, making a read error possible. The rearrangement uses TRBV10-3 and TRBJ2-5, with a weak D call TRBD2 (5 bases). This CDR3 comprises 14 residues. Germline CDR1 and CDR2: ENHRY and SYGVKD. The CDR3 spells CVIASVLGGETQYF. DNA of the CDR3: TGTGTCATAGCCTCGGTTCTAGGAGGAGAGACCCAGTACTTC.

This clonotype was detected only a few times. In nucleotides, the CDR3 is TGTGCCAGCAGTGAACTAGCGGACGCAGAGACCCAGTACTTC. Translation: CASSELADAETQYF. V and J are TRBV6-1 and TRBJ2-5; 7 nucleotides match TRBD2. This CDR3 spans 14 amino acids. Trimming removed 2 bases from V and 4 bases from J; junction bases left unmatched: 4. Germline V gene lookup returns CDR1 MNHNS and CDR2 SASEGT.

About this clonotype itself: A much larger clone differs by one base, so this may be a read error. This chain joins TRBV7-9 and TRBJ2-5; D uncertain. In germline, CDR1 is SEHNR, CDR2 FQNEAQ (reference sequence). Trimming took 6 bases from V and 4 from J, leaving 9 bases between them. The CDR3 totals 12 residues. The CDR3 protein is CASSKAPETQYF. CDR3 coding DNA: TGTGCCAGCAGTAAAGCCCCAGAGACCCAGTACTTC.

The rearrangement uses TRBV11-2 and TRBJ2-3; D is perhaps TRBD2 (5 bases). Trimming left V 5 bases short and J 4 bases short, with 13 bases between. Germline V CDR1 and CDR2: SGHAT, FQNNGV. CDR3 size: 14 residues. The CDR3 nucleotides are TGTGCCAGCAGCCCCCCCGGAGGCGCAGATACGCAGTATTTT. This gives the protein CASSPPGGADTQYF.

This clonotype was counted ten times or more. The V gene is TRBV27, the J gene TRBJ2-7, with 7 bases identical to TRBD1. Germline CDR1 MNHEY, CDR2 SMNVEV (reference sequence). The CDR3 extends over 12 amino acids. V lost 10 bases to trimming and J lost 11 bases; unmatched junction nucleotides: 14. The DNA of the CDR3 is TGTGCCACCCGGACGGGACAGACGCCCGAGTACTTC. This encodes CATRTGQTPEYF.

This clonotype was seen at least ten times. In DNA form, the CDR3 reads TGTGCCAGCAGTTTTAGGAGCCTCACCCACGAGCAGTACTTC. Protein: CASSFRSLTHEQYF. The gene calls are TRBV28 and TRBJ2-7; D ambiguous. CDR3 size: 14 residues. CDR1 is MDHEN, CDR2 SYDVKM, per germline. With 3 bases removed from V and 5 bases from J, the gap between germline ends came to 14 bases. Full variable domain (missing parts from reference TRBV28 and TRBJ2-7): DVKVTQSSRYLVKRTGEKVFLECVQDMDHENMFWYRQDPGLGLRLIYFSYDVKMKEKGDIPEGYSVSREKKERFSLILESASTNQTSMYLCASSFRSLTHEQYFGPGTRLTVT.

The V call is TRBV28, the J call TRBJ2-7; TRBD1 aligns across 8 bases. This CDR3 contains 15 residues. CDR1 is MDHEN, CDR2 SYDVKM, per germline. V lost 7 bases to trimming and J lost 2 bases; unmatched junction nucleotides: 10. CDR3 in amino acids: CASTWTGRAAYEQYF. CDR3 in DNA: TGTGCCAGCACCTGGACAGGGAGAGCTGCCTACGAGCAGTACTTC.

Note on this clonotype: The junction departs from the called germline gene at one end, perhaps through a read error. The chain uses TRBV5-1 and TRBJ2-2, with D tentatively TRBD1 (6 bases). CDR3 length equals 13 residues. Germline V CDR1 and CDR2: SGHRS, YFSETQ. The CDR3 region is CASRTGNTGELLF. DNA for the CDR3: TGCGCCAGCAGGACAGGCAACACCGGGGAGCTGCTTTTT.

V and J are TRBV7-2 and TRBJ1-6, with TRBD1 as a possible D gene (6 bases). V shed 3 bases and J shed 9 bases, with 15 bases lying between them. The CDR3 has 15 amino acids. Germline CDR1 SGHTA, CDR2 FQGNSA. The CDR3 DNA reads TGTGCCAGCAGCTTCCCACAGGGTGGAGGTTCACCCCTCCACTTT. This gives the protein CASSFPQGGGSPLHF.

This clonotype was detected ten times or more. The chain employs TRBV27 and TRBJ2-7; D is unresolved. Deletions cut 5 bases from V and 5 bases from J, with 19 bases between. The V gene's germline CDR1 is MNHEY and CDR2 SMNVEV (reference sequence). The CDR3 extends over 15 amino acids. The CDR3 nucleotides read TGTGCCAGCAGTCCCGGACGGAGCGTCTTCCACGAGCAGTACTTC. Protein: CASSPGRSVFHEQYF.

The chain has TRBV15 and TRBJ1-5; 7 bases are a match to TRBD1. With V trimmed by 0 bases and J by 5 bases, 4 bases remained unmatched. The CDR3 covers 15 residues. Per the germline V gene, CDR1 is LNHNV and CDR2 is YYDKDF (reference sequence). The CDR3 spells CATSRDKGAHQPQHF. CDR3 DNA sequence: TGTGCCACCAGCAGAGATAAGGGGGCCCATCAGCCCCAGCATTTT.

This clonotype was seen a few times. The rearrangement links TRBV7-9 to TRBJ2-7, with 7 bases that match TRBD1. J lost 3 bases, V lost 1 base, and 18 bases had no gene match. From germline, CDR1 is SEHNR and CDR2 FQNEAQ (reference sequence). The CDR3 sequence is 19 residues long. For the CDR3, the DNA is TGTGCCAGCAGCTTAGTCGCGGGTGGCGACTCGACAGGGAACTACGAGCAGTACTTC. Translated, it gives CASSLVAGGDSTGNYEQYF.

The chain employs TRBV4-2 and TRBJ2-2; no firm D call. V was pared by 4 bases and J by 1 base, with 13 bases between. Germline values: CDR1 LGHNA, CDR2 YNFKEQ. This CDR3 spans 16 amino acids. The CDR3 DNA is TGTGCCAGCAGCCGGGCACCAATTGGGAACACCGGGGAGCTGTTTTTT. It codes for CASSRAPIGNTGELFF.